The TCR beta chain under discussion was sequenced for a study of monozygotic twins with inflammatory bowel disease. This CDR3 region has 16 residues. Germline V gives CDR1 SGHRS, CDR2 YFSETQ. TCRdb reprocessed the 5' RACE reads and stores each CDR3 protein as one record, lacking DNA. This sample's table reports about 43,000 distinct CDR3 sequences. The material sequenced was blood. The source is a human donor with ulcerative colitis or Crohn's disease, or a healthy co-twin of an affected twin (not recorded which). The genes are TRBV5-1 and TRBJ2-5; TCRdb's assignment of TRBD1 cannot be checked, as there is no DNA. The CDR3: CASSLGDRGGQETQYF.